Sequencing of this T cell receptor (beta chain) was carried out in a study of identical twins' blood T cells. Study results and limitations: Top TCRbeta clonotypes were shared more with twin than unrelated donors.

This clonotype was detected a few times. Its antigen is as yet unknown. V lost 1 base and J 0 bases, leaving 5 bases between the germline ends. Germline values: CDR1 SGHKS, CDR2 YYEKEE (reference sequence). The CDR3 sequence is 14 residues long. Each CDR3 protein is one row after TCRdb ran MiXCR on the 5' RACE reads. The sample holds roughly 380,000 distinct CDR3 sequences; roughly 30% are singletons and the top ten take roughly 5.5%. This chain connects TRBV5-5 to TRBJ1-5; D is unclear. Sequencing was performed on PBMCs. The TCR was taken from a woman between 18 and 55 years old in good health. CDR3 region: CASSLRPSNQPQHF. The CDR3 DNA reads as TGTGCCAGCAGCTTGCGGCCTAGCAATCAGCCCCAGCATTTT.